This T cell receptor beta chain appears in the sequencing data of a study of cytomegalovirus exposure and HLA in healthy donors. Sequencing used immunoSEQ multiplex PCR; TCRdb keeps in-frame clones, though not all of them. The sample lists about 330,000 clones, around 86% occurring once. The length of the CDR3 is 13 residues. The V and J ends lost 6 bases and 6 bases respectively, with 14 bases between them. The germline V gene encodes CDR1 MRHNA and CDR2 SNTAGT. The chain is built from TRBV6-4 and TRBJ1-2; possibly TRBD1 for D (6 bases). The sequenced sample consisted of PBMCs. The receptor was isolated from a woman under 30 in good health and CMV-seronegative. For the CDR3, the DNA is TGTGCCAGCAGCCCTACAGGGTTGGATGGCTACACCTTC. This codes for CASSPTGLDGYTF.